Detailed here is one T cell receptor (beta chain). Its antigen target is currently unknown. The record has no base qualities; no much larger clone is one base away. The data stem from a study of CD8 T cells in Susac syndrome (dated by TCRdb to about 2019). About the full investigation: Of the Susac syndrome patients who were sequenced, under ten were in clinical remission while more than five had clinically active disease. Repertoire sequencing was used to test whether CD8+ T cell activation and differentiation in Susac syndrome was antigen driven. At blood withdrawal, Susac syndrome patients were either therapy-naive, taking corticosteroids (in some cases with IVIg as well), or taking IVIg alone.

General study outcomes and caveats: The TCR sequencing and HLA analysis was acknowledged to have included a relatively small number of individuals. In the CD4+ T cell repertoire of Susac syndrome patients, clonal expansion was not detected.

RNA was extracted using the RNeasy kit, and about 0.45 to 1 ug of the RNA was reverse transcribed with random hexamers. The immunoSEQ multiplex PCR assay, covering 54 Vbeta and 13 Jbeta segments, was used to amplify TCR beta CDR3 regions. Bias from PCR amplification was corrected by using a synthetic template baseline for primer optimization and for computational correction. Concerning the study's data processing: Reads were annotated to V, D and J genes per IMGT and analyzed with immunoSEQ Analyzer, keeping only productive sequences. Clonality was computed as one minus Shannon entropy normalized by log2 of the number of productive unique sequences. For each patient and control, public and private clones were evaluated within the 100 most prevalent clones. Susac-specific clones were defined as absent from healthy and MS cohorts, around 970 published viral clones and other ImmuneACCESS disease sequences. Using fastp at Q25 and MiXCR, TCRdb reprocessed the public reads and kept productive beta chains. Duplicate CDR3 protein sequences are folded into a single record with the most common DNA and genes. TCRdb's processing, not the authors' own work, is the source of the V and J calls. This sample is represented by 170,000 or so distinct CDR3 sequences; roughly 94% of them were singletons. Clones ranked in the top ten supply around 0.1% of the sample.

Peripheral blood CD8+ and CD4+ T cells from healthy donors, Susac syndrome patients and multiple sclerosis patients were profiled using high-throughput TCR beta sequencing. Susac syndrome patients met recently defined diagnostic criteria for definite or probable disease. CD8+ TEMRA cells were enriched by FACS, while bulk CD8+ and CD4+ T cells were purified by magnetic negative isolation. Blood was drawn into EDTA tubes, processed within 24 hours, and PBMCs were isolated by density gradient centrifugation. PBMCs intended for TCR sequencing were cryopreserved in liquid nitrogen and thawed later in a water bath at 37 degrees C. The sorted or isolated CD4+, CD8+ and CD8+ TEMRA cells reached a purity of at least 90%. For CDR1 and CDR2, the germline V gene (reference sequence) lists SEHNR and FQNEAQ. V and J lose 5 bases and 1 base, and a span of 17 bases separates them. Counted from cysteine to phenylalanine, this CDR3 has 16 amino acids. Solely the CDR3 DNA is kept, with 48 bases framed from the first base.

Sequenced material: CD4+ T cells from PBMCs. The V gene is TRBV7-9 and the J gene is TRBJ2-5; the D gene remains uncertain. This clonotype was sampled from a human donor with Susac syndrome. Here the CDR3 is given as CASSQVDFWAQETQYF. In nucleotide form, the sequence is TGTGCCAGCAGCCAGGTGGATTTCTGGGCCCAAGAGACCCAGTACTTC.